Shown below are 21 T cell receptor beta chains from a single sample sequenced in a study of control samples from healthy donors and cancer patients. Data came from immunoSEQ multiplex PCR; TCRdb stores just in-frame clones and leaves some out. The sample shows 120,000 or so clones, 80% to 95% of them seen only once. What was sequenced was blood. These receptors were obtained from a man younger than 30 in good health.

CDR3 amino acids: CASSVDGGPANTGELFF. The CDR3, as DNA: TGTGCCAGCAGCGTAGATGGGGGGCCCGCGAACACCGGGGAGCTGTTTTTT. The genes are TRBV9 and TRBJ2-2, with D perhaps matching TRBD1 or TRBD2 (6 bases each). Germline V gene lookup returns CDR1 SGDLS and CDR2 YYNGEE. V lost 0 bases to trimming and J lost 0 bases, with 12 bases between them. This CDR3 is 17 amino acids long.

This clone appeared once. The CDR3 spells CSVSGGPTGELFF. The CDR3 DNA reads as TGCAGCGTTTCGGGGGGGCCCACCGGGGAGCTGTTTTTT. The chain couples TRBV29-1 to TRBJ2-2; 8 bases map to TRBD2. Germline loops: CDR1 SQVTM, CDR2 ANQGSEA. Trimming took 5 bases from V and 4 from J; bases not matched to a gene: 3. The CDR3 is 13 residues long.

The chain combines TRBV21-1 with TRBJ1-3; no DNA check was done on the table's D call, TRBD1. TRBV21-1 is noted as a pseudogene. The CDR3 has 16 amino acids. The CDR3 spells CASSSRDMGSGNTIYF. The CDR3 nucleotides read TGTGCCAGCAGCTCCCGGGACATGGGCTCTGGAAACACCATATATTTT.

This chain links TRBV30 with TRBJ2-1; D gene uncertain. The CDR3 is made up of 14 amino acids. Trimming cost V 4 bases and J 5 bases, with 15 bases left between them. Germline CDR1 and CDR2: GTSNPN and SVGIG (reference sequence). The CDR3 sequence is CAWNGQTRDNEQFF. The DNA of the CDR3 is TGTGCCTGGAACGGGCAGACTCGGGACAATGAGCAGTTCTTC.

The rearrangement joins TRBV5-1 to TRBJ2-1, with 7 bases lining up with TRBD1. Germline lookup yields CDR1 SGHRS and CDR2 YFSETQ. Germline trimming cut 5 bases from V and 6 bases from J; bases unmatched to any gene: 5. The CDR3 totals 13 residues. The CDR3 DNA reads TGCGCCAGCAGTCCGACAGGGTTCAATGAGCAGTTCTTC. This encodes CASSPTGFNEQFF.

This clone showed up just once. The V call is TRBV3-1 (or the pseudogene TRBV3-2), the J call TRBJ1-5, with TRBD1 identical over 8 bases. There are 16 residues in the CDR3. V was clipped by 1 base and J by 2 bases; unmatched bases: 4. The germline gives CDR1 LGHDT, CDR2 YNNKEL (reference sequence). CDR3 bases: TGTGCCAGCAGCCAAGCCGGACAGGGAGGCAATCAGCCCCAGCATTTT. Amino acids: CASSQAGQGGNQPQHF.

For this clone: Other DNA sequences in this sample translate to the same CDR3. The chain joins TRBV6-5 to TRBJ1-2; tentatively, D is TRBD1 (5 bases). Germline CDR1 MNHEY, CDR2 SVGAGI. The CDR3 consists of 11 residues. The germline V and J ends were trimmed by 4 bases and 8 bases, with 8 bases remaining between them. The CDR3 loop is CASSSGGGYTF. The CDR3 DNA sequence: TGTGCCAGCAGTTCCGGGGGGGGCTACACCTTC.

This chain connects TRBV5-1 to TRBJ1-1; D ambiguous. The length of the CDR3 is 17 residues. V gave up 0 bases and J gave up 0 bases, with 15 bases separating them. The germline CDR1 and CDR2 sequences are SGHRS and YFSETQ. The CDR3 nucleotides read TGCGCCAGCAGCTTGGGGCTTATACGCGACGTGAACACTGAAGCTTTCTTT. Its protein product is CASSLGLIRDVNTEAFF. Complete variable domain (other parts from reference TRBV5-1 and TRBJ1-1): KAGVTQTPRYLIKTRGQQVTLSCSPISGHRSVSWYQQTPGQGLQFLFEYFSETQRNKGNFPGRFSGRQFSNSRSEMNVSTLELGDSALYLCASSLGLIRDVNTEAFFGQGTRLTVV.

This clone has just a few counts. The chain is built from TRBV10-1 and TRBJ1-3; 10 bases match TRBD1. There are 15 residues in the CDR3. The germline CDR1 and CDR2 sequences are WNHNN and SYGVQD (reference sequence). The V and J ends lost 4 bases and 7 bases, in that order; junction bases with no gene match: 7. DNA of the CDR3: TGCGCCAGCAGTGGCGGTCCGGGACAGGGGAACACCATATATTTT. Encoded protein: CASSGGPGQGNTIYF.

The chain recombines TRBV10-3 with TRBJ2-7; D call uncertain. The CDR3 contains 15 residues. Germline V gene sequence: CDR1 ENHRY, CDR2 SYGVKD. Trimming pared 2 bases from V and 2 bases from J, leaving 13 bases between. DNA of the CDR3: TGTGCCATCAGTGAGGGATCTGACGGAGCCTACGAGCAGTACTTC. This gives the protein CAISEGSDGAYEQYF.

The V gene is TRBV27, the J gene TRBJ1-2; no reliable D call. Trimming cost V 6 bases and J 4 bases, with 12 bases left between them. Germline V gene data show CDR1 as MNHEY and CDR2 as SMNVEV (reference sequence). The CDR3 is 13 amino acids. The CDR3 region is CASSIGSGYGYTF. CDR3 in DNA: TGTGCCAGCAGCATTGGCTCCGGCTATGGCTACACCTTC.

This chain joins TRBV30 and TRBJ2-3; D is perhaps TRBD1 or TRBD2 (5 bases each). V lost 3 bases and J 2 bases, leaving 21 bases between the germline ends. CDR1 and CDR2 from the germline V gene are GTSNPN and SVGIG (reference sequence). The length of the CDR3 is 17 residues. This chain's CDR3 is CAWREANGHLTTDTQYF. The CDR3 region has the DNA TGTGCCTGGAGGGAGGCCAATGGACACCTAACCACAGATACGCAGTATTTT. Looking up the rest from reference TRBV30 and TRBJ2-3 gives the full variable domain: SQTIHQWPATLVQPVGSPLSLECTVEGTSNPNLYWYRQAAGRGLQLLFYSVGIGQISSEVPQNLSASRPQDRQFILSSKKLLLSDSGFYLCAWREANGHLTTDTQYFGPGTRLTVL.

V is TRBV3-1 (or the pseudogene TRBV3-2) and J is TRBJ1-2, with 9 bases identical to TRBD1. With 4 bases clipped from V and 8 bases from J, the junction kept 8 bases outside the gene matches. The CDR3 spans 14 residues. Looked up from germline, CDR1 is LGHDT and CDR2 is YNNKEL (reference sequence). DNA for the CDR3: TGTGCCAGCAGCCCCCGGGAAACAGGGGGCGGCTACACCTTC. Protein: CASSPRETGGGYTF.

This chain joins TRBV18 and TRBJ1-6, with D uncertain. Trimming left V 3 bases short and J 4 bases short, with 16 bases between. CDR3 size: 17 residues. Germline loops: CDR1 KGHSH, CDR2 LQKENI. This CDR3 reads CASSPGLLRDYNSPLHF. CDR3 DNA sequence: TGTGCCAGCTCACCCGGACTCCTTCGGGATTATAATTCACCCCTCCACTTT.

This chain connects TRBV2 to TRBJ2-3; TRBD1 matches at 8 bases. This CDR3 region has 16 residues. V dropped 3 bases and J dropped 1; count of bases not matched to a gene: 6. From germline, CDR1 is SNHLY and CDR2 FYNNEI. The CDR3 coding sequence is TGTGCCAGCAGTGATCCGGAGACAGGGGGCACAGATACGCAGTATTTT. Residues: CASSDPETGGTDTQYF.

Worth noting for this clone: Other DNA sequences in the sample encode the same CDR3. This chain joins TRBV7-6 and TRBJ1-1; no reliable D call. Germline CDR1 SGHVS, CDR2 FNYEAQ. There are 13 residues in the CDR3. Trimming left V 1 base short and J 2 bases short, with 5 bases between. CDR3 nucleotide sequence: TGTGCCAGCAGCTTAGGCACTAACACTGAAGCTTTCTTT. Amino acid sequence: CASSLGTNTEAFF.

Remarks on this clone: Relative to the germline gene, one junction end is altered; a read error may explain this. The chain joins TRBV5-1 to TRBJ1-5; maybe TRBD1 (5 bases). CDR3 length equals 15 residues. The germline V gene encodes CDR1 SGHRS and CDR2 YFSETQ. CDR3 sequence reads: CARSLAGGGNQPQHF. The CDR3 nucleotides read TGCGCCCGCAGCTTGGCGGGGGGGGGAAACCAGCCCCAGCATTTT. The entire variable domain, with the rest obtained from reference TRBV5-1 and TRBJ1-5, is as follows: KAGVTQTPRYLIKTRGQQVTLSCSPISGHRSVSWYQQTPGQGLQFLFEYFSETQRNKGNFPGRFSGRQFSNSRSEMNVSTLELGDSALYLCARSLAGGGNQPQHFGDGTRLSIL.

This chain uses TRBV13 with TRBJ1-2; TRBD1 might be the D (5 bases). Germline V CDR1 and CDR2: PRHDT, FYEKMQ (reference sequence). The CDR3 has 16 residues. The V gene lost 0 bases and the J gene lost 3 bases, with 14 bases spanning the gap. This CDR3 reads CASSLGDLTEDYGYTF. The CDR3 nucleotides are TGTGCCAGCAGCTTAGGGGACCTGACAGAGGACTATGGCTACACCTTC.

The chain employs TRBV6-5 and TRBJ1-1; 8 nucleotides align to TRBD1. The CDR3 is 15 residues long. Germline V lookup: CDR1 MNHEY, CDR2 SVGAGI. Trimming removed 0 bases from V and 4 bases from J; junction bases left unmatched: 4. The CDR3 region has the DNA TGTGCCAGCAGTTACTCGCTGACAGGGGTCACTGAAGCTTTCTTT. Its translation: CASSYSLTGVTEAFF.

The chain carries TRBV7-6 and TRBJ1-1; D might be TRBD1 (6 bases). CDR3 length: 14 residues. The V and J ends lost 3 bases and 6 bases respectively, with 14 bases between them. Germline V gene sequence: CDR1 SGHVS, CDR2 FNYEAQ. The CDR3 region is CASSFNPGVAEAFF. The CDR3 DNA follows: TGTGCCAGCAGCTTTAACCCAGGGGTTGCTGAAGCTTTCTTT.

The chain employs TRBV30 and TRBJ1-2; maybe TRBD1 (5 bases). Germline-derived CDR1 and CDR2 are GTSNPN and SVGIG (reference sequence). V was cut by 6 bases and J by 0 bases, with 14 bases left in between. This CDR3 is 14 amino acids long. This CDR3 reads CACYRNSANYGYTF. In DNA form, the CDR3 reads TGTGCCTGCTACAGGAATTCGGCTAACTATGGCTACACCTTC.